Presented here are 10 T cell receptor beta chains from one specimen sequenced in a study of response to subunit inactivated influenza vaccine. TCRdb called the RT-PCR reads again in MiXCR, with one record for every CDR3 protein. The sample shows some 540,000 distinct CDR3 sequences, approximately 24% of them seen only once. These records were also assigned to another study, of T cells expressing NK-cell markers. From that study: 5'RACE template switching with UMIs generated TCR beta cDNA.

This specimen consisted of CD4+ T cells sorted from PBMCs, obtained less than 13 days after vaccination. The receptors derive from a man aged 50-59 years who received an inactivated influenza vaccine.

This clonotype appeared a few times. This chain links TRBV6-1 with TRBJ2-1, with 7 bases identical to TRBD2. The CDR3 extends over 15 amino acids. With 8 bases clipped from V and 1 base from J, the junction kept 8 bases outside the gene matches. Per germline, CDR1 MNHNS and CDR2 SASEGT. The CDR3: CASQRRGESYNEQFF. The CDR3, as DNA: TGTGCCAGCCAGCGTCGGGGGGAATCCTACAATGAGCAGTTCTTC.

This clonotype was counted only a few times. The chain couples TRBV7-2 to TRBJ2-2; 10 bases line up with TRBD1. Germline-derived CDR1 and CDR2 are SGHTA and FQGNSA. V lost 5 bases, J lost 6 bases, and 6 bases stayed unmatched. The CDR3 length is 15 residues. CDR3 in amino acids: CASSLGTGVAGELFF. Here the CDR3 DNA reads TGTGCCAGCAGCCTCGGGACAGGGGTGGCCGGGGAGCTGTTTTTT.

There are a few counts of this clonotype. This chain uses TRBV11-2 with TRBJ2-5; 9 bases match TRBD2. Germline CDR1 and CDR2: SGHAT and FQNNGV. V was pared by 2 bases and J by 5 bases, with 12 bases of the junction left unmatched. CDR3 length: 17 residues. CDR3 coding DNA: TGTGCCAGCAGCTTAAAAAGCGGGAGGCCCTCGGTTGAGACCCAGTACTTC. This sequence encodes CASSLKSGRPSVETQYF.

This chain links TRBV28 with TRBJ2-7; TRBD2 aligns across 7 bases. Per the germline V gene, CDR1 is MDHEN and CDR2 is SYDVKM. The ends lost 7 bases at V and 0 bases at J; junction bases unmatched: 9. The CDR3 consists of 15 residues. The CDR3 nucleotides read TGTGCCAGCACAAAGGGAGGGGCCAACTCCTACGAGCAGTACTTC. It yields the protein CASTKGGANSYEQYF.

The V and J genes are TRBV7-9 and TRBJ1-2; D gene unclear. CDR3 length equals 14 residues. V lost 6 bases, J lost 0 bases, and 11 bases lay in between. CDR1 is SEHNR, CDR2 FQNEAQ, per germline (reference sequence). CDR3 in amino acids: CASRNPPTNYGYTF. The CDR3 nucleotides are TGTGCCAGCAGAAACCCACCTACTAACTATGGCTACACCTTC.

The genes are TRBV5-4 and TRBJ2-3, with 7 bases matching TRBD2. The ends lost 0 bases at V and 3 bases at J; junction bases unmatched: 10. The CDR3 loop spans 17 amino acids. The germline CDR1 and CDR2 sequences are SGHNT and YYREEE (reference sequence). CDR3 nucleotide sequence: TGTGCCAGCAGCTTGGGCCAAGCGGGACGGAGGACAGATACGCAGTATTTT. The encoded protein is CASSLGQAGRRTDTQYF.

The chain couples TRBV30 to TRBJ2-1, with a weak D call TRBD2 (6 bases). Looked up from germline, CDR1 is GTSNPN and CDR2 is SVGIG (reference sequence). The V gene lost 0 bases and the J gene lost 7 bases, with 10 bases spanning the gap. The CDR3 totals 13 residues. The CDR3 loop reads CAWSVRLVNEQFF. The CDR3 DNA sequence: TGTGCCTGGAGTGTAAGACTAGTGAATGAGCAGTTCTTC.

This chain's CDR3 is CAKELAGESDEQYF. CDR3 coding DNA: TGTGCCAAAGAACTAGCGGGAGAAAGTGACGAGCAGTACTTC. The chain employs TRBV10-3 and TRBJ2-7; the match to TRBD2 covers 11 bases. The CDR3 has 14 amino acids. Germline CDR1 reads ENHRY; CDR2 reads SYGVKD. The V gene end was trimmed by 10 bases and the J gene end by 5 bases; junction bases not matched to a gene: 10.

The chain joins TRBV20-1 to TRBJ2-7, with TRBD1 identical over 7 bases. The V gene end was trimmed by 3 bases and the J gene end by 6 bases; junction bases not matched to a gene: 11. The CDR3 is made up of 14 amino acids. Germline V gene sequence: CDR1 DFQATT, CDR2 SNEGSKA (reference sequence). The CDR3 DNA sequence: TGCAGTGCTAGCTTTACCGGACAGGCTCGCGAGCAGTACTTC. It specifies CSASFTGQAREQYF.

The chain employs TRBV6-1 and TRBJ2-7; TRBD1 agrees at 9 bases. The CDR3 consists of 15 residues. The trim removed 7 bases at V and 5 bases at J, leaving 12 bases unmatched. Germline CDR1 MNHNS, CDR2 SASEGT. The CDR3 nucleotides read TGTGCCAGCAAGCCGGGACAGGGACCCTGGAACGAGCAGTACTTC. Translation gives CASKPGQGPWNEQYF.